The TCR beta chain described here comes from a study of shared clonotypes between healthy human individuals. As for the study in general: For every donor, three CD4 naive, three CD4 memory, two CD8 naive and one CD8 memory plates were used.

Worth noting for this clone: The same CDR3 can be traced to other DNA sequences in this sample.

This CDR3 is 13 amino acids long. Germline V lookup: CDR1 MDHEN, CDR2 SYDVKM. The V gene lost 5 bases and the J gene lost 4 bases, with 12 bases spanning the gap. In the sorted-subset replicate PCRs, 150 to 200 ng DNA, 29,000 or so T cell genomes, was used. Generated by immunoSEQ multiplex PCR, the TCRdb table keeps only in-frame clones and is missing some. The profile covers roughly 2.4 million clones, with around 95% appearing a single time and around 0.13% taken by the ten largest. The specimen was naive CD4+ T cells sorted from blood. Subset meaning: CD45RA+ positively selected. The receptor's source is a man aged 18 to 29 in good health. This sequence joins TRBV28 and TRBJ2-7, with D tentatively TRBD1 (5 bases). Here the CDR3 reads CASSLRAGYEQYF. CDR3 in DNA: TGTGCCAGCAGTCTCAGGGCAGGGTACGAGCAGTACTTC.